The clone carrying this T cell receptor beta chain appeared a single time. The antigen is unknown. The sample is drawn from a study of Ad26.COV2.S vaccination and SARS-CoV-2 variants. Whole-study findings and limits: Breadth and depth estimates from TCRs may understate total T cell responses. Vaccine and placebo groups showed comparable non-spike TCR breadth.

Germline assignment: CDR1 SNHLY and CDR2 FYNNEI. CDR3 length equals 13 residues. V lost 4 bases and J lost 4, with 10 bases in between. The assay was immunoSEQ multiplex PCR, and TCRdb's table has in-frame clones only and misses some. This sample has some 640,000 clones, with roughly 90% found just once. The sample's treatment: around 19 received Ad26.COV2.S at low or high dose, single or two shots; about five received placebo; per-sample allocation not given. The study sampled participants on day 63 after the first vaccine or placebo injection. The origin of this receptor is a person aged 18-65 years who received the Ad26.COV2.S COVID-19 vaccine or a placebo. Here the sequenced sample was peripheral blood, taken in a trial of Ad26.COV2.S vaccine versus placebo. This rearrangement joins TRBV2 to TRBJ1-2, with D possibly TRBD1 on 6 matching bases. This CDR3 is CASSVWTVYGYTF. CDR3 DNA sequence: TGTGCCAGCAGTGTCTGGACAGTCTATGGCTACACCTTC.